A single sample gave rise to the 16 T cell receptor beta chains below, sequenced in a study of blood T cell repertoires in COVID-19. TCRdb's table, derived via immunoSEQ multiplex PCR, lists solely in-frame clones and lacks some. The sample holds roughly 190,000 clones, 88% seen once. The specimen sequenced was peripheral blood. The origin of the receptors is a human donor in a cohort sampled during active COVID-19.

The chain has TRBV9 and TRBJ2-5; TRBD2 aligns across 11 bases. Germline CDR1 SGDLS, CDR2 YYNGEE. CDR3 length equals 16 residues. The trim removed 0 bases at V and 3 bases at J, leaving 4 bases unmatched. CDR3: CASSVGLAGGEETQYF. The CDR3, as DNA: TGTGCCAGCAGCGTAGGGCTAGCGGGGGGAGAAGAGACCCAGTACTTC.

The chain employs TRBV6-5 and TRBJ1-5; D unresolved. This CDR3 region has 14 residues. V gave up 6 bases and J gave up 4 bases, with 13 bases separating them. The germline V gene encodes CDR1 MNHEY and CDR2 SVGAGI. The CDR3 protein is CASSAGSGNQPQHF. DNA for the CDR3: TGTGCCAGCAGCGCCGGGAGCGGGAATCAGCCCCAGCATTTT.

The chain has TRBV6-5 and TRBJ2-3, with D possibly being TRBD1 (5 bases). The germline V and J ends were trimmed by 7 bases and 3 bases, with 11 bases remaining between them. The CDR3 runs to 13 residues. The germline V gene encodes CDR1 MNHEY and CDR2 SVGAGI. CDR3 region: CASKDQGTDTQYF. In DNA form, the CDR3 reads TGTGCCAGCAAGGACCAGGGTACAGATACGCAGTATTTT.

The J gene is TRBJ2-1, the V gene TRBV5-6; 8 bases agree with TRBD2. The germline CDR1 and CDR2 sequences are SGHDT and YYEEEE. This CDR3 spans 16 amino acids. V gave up 4 bases and J gave up 5 bases; unmatched junction bases: 11. Here the CDR3 reads CASSPALSGANNEQFF. DNA for the CDR3: TGTGCCAGCAGCCCTGCCCTTAGCGGGGCAAACAATGAGCAGTTCTTC.

The chain employs TRBV6-6 and TRBJ1-4, with D hard to call. Trimming stripped 0 bases from V and 8 bases from J, with 13 bases between. CDR1 and CDR2 from the germline V gene are MNHNY and SVGAGI (reference sequence). This CDR3 contains 15 residues. The DNA of the CDR3 is TGTGCCAGCAGTTACTCAGGCGGATTCCACGAAAAACTGTTTTTT. Amino acids: CASSYSGGFHEKLFF.

The CDR3 here is CASSPGKGSSTGELFF. The CDR3 bases are TGTGCCAGCTCACCGGGGAAGGGGTCGAGCACCGGGGAGCTGTTTTTT. The rearrangement joins TRBV18 to TRBJ2-2, with D possibly TRBD1 on 5 matching bases. V lost 3 bases to trimming and J lost 4 bases, with 15 bases between them. Germline-derived CDR1 and CDR2 are KGHSH and LQKENI. CDR3 size: 16 residues.

This chain uses TRBV30 with TRBJ2-2, with 8 bases lining up with TRBD2. This CDR3 has 15 residues. J gave up 6 bases and V 3 bases, and 9 bases lay outside the gene matches. Germline values: CDR1 GTSNPN, CDR2 SVGIG (reference sequence). Here the CDR3 reads CAWSLSGGAPGELFF. The CDR3 DNA sequence: TGTGCCTGGAGCCTCTCCGGGGGGGCCCCCGGGGAGCTGTTTTTT.

The rearrangement joins TRBV7-2 to TRBJ2-5; D might be TRBD1 (6 bases). Germline assignment: CDR1 SGHTA and CDR2 FQGNSA. The CDR3 extends over 14 amino acids. V lost 3 bases, J lost 5 bases, and 13 bases lay in between. The CDR3 reads CASSLGHTKETQYF. The CDR3 DNA reads TGTGCCAGCAGCTTGGGACATACCAAGGAGACCCAGTACTTC. The full variable domain, with the rest looked up from reference TRBV7-2 and TRBJ2-5, is GAGVSQSPSNKVTEKGKDVELRCDPISGHTALYWYRQSLGQGLEFLIYFQGNSAPDKSGLPSDRFSAERTGGSVSTLTIQRTQQEDSAVYLCASSLGHTKETQYFGPGTRLLVL.

The rearrangement uses TRBV10-3 and TRBJ1-1, with D perhaps matching TRBD1 (6 bases). CDR3 length: 14 residues. Germline V gene data show CDR1 as ENHRY and CDR2 as SYGVKD. Trimming cost V 4 bases and J 0 bases, with 9 bases left between them. CDR3 sequence reads: CAISAQGLNTEAFF. In DNA, the CDR3 is TGTGCCATCAGTGCCCAGGGGTTGAACACTGAAGCTTTCTTT.

This clone appeared a single time. This chain joins TRBV7-9 and TRBJ2-2, with TRBD1 matching 7 bases. The CDR3 totals 14 residues. V trimming: 3 bases; J trimming: 5 bases; junction bases outside the gene matches: 3. Looked up from germline, CDR1 is SEHNR and CDR2 is FQNEAQ (reference sequence). The CDR3 DNA sequence: TGTGCCAGCAGCTTTCAGGGGGAAACCGGGGAGCTGTTTTTT. It is translated as CASSFQGETGELFF.

This chain joins TRBV29-1 and TRBJ2-7; TRBD2 agrees at 11 bases. CDR1 and CDR2 (germline): SQVTM, ANQGSEA. With 6 bases clipped from V and 3 bases from J, the junction kept 13 bases outside the gene matches. The CDR3 sequence is 16 residues long. In DNA form, the CDR3 reads TGCAGCGTCCCCTCGGCCCTAGCGGGAGGTTGCTACGAGCAGTACTTC. Encoded protein: CSVPSALAGGCYEQYF.

This clone was picked up one time. The genes are TRBV19 and TRBJ1-5; possibly TRBD1 for D (6 bases). This CDR3 spans 14 amino acids. In germline, CDR1 is LNHDA, CDR2 SQIVND (reference sequence). Trimming took off 6 bases at V and 3 bases at J, with 12 bases between the two ends. The CDR3 reads CASRETGLNQPQHF. DNA for the CDR3: TGTGCCAGTAGGGAGACAGGACTCAATCAGCCCCAGCATTTT.

V and J are TRBV28 and TRBJ2-3; the D is unclear. V lost 5 bases to trimming and J lost 6 bases, with 6 bases between them. Germline V gene lookup returns CDR1 MDHEN and CDR2 SYDVKM. This CDR3 contains 11 residues. CDR3: CASSLSDTQYF. In DNA, the CDR3 is TGTGCCAGCAGTCTTAGCGATACGCAGTATTTT.

This clone was found a few times. V is TRBV4-2 and J is TRBJ1-3; 7 bases are a match to TRBD1. The CDR3 consists of 15 residues. V lost 3 bases and J lost 4; bases outside the gene matches: 6. Germline loops: CDR1 LGHNA, CDR2 YNFKEQ. Written as DNA, the CDR3 is TGTGCCAGCAGCCATGACAGGGCCCAGGGAAACACCATATATTTT. It translates to CASSHDRAQGNTIYF.

The chain employs TRBV7-6 and TRBJ2-1; 8 positions agree with TRBD2. The germline V gene encodes CDR1 SGHVS and CDR2 FNYEAQ. The CDR3 length is 17 residues. V was clipped by 5 bases and J by 7 bases; unmatched bases: 16. The CDR3 sequence: CASSPIGRGGNVNEQFF. The CDR3 DNA is TGTGCCAGCAGCCCAATTGGACGGGGGGGAAATGTAAATGAGCAGTTCTTC.

V is TRBV7-2 and J is TRBJ2-7, with 7 nucleotides matching TRBD1. Germline V lookup: CDR1 SGHTA, CDR2 FQGNSA. The CDR3 totals 14 residues. After removal of 5 bases from V and 7 bases from J, the junction contained 11 bases not matched to a gene. The CDR3 DNA sequence: TGTGCCAGCAGCCCACACAGGGGCCTTGGGGAGCAGTACTTC. Translating gives CASSPHRGLGEQYF.